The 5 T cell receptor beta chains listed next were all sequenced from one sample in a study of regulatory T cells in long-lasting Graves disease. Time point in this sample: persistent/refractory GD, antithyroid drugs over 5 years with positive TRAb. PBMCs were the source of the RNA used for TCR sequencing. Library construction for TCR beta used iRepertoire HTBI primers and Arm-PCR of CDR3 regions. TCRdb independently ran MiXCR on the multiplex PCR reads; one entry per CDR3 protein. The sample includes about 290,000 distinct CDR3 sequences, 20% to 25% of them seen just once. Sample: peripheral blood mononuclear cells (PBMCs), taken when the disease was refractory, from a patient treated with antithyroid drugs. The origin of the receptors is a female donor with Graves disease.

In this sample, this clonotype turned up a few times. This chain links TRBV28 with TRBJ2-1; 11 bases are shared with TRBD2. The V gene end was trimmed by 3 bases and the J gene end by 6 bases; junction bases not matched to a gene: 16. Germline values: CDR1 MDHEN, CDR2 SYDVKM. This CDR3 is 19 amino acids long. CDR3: CASSFSLAGGSTVGNEQFF. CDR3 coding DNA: TGTGCCAGCAGTTTTAGCCTAGCGGGAGGCAGTACTGTGGGCAATGAGCAGTTCTTC.

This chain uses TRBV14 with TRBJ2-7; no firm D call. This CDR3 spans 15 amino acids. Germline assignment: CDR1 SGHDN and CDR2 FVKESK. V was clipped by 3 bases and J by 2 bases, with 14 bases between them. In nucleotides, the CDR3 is TGTGCCAGCAGCCATGAAACGGGCCATACCTACGAGCAGTACTTC. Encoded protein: CASSHETGHTYEQYF.

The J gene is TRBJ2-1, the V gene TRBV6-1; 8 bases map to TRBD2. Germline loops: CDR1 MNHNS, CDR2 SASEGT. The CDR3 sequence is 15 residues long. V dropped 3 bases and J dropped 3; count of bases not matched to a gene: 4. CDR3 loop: CASSDTSGVYNEQFF. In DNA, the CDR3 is TGTGCCAGCAGTGACACTAGCGGAGTCTACAATGAGCAGTTCTTC.

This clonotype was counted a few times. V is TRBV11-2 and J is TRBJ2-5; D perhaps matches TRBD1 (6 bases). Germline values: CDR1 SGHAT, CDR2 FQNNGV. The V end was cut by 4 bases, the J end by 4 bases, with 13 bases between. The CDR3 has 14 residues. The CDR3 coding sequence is TGTGCCAGCAGCTCTGGGACATTTTCAGAGACCCAGTACTTC. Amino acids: CASSSGTFSETQYF.

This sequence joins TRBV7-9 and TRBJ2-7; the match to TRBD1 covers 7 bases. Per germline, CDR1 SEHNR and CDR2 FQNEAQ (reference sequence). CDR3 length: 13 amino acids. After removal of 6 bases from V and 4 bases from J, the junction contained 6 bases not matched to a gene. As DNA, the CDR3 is TGTGCCAGCAGACGTGTGACAGGGTACGAGCAGTACTTC. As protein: CASRRVTGYEQYF.